This T cell receptor beta chain appears in the sequencing data of a study of shared clonotypes between healthy human individuals. About the research overall: The donor group consisted of two women and a few men, aged 18 to 49.

Study-wide results and limits: Sample collection involved blood only; tissue repertoires are likely different.

A few counts support this clone. The antigen remains undetermined. Clones were sequenced by immunoSEQ multiplex PCR, and TCRdb holds only the in-frame ones, with some missing. Of hundreds of thousands of clones in the sample, around 75% were seen once. The CDR3 loop spans 16 amino acids. CDR1 and CDR2 from the germline V gene are SGHKS and YYEKEE (reference sequence). V gave up 2 bases and J gave up 4 bases, with 15 bases separating them. The chain uses TRBV5-5 and TRBJ1-4; D is uncertain. Input material: PBMCs. This TCR was sampled from a woman in her thirties or forties in good health. Some clones in this sample may be carry-over from other donors' samples. CDR3: CASSFTERELNEKLFF. The CDR3 nucleotides read TGTGCCAGCAGCTTTACGGAGAGGGAACTTAATGAAAAACTGTTTTTT.